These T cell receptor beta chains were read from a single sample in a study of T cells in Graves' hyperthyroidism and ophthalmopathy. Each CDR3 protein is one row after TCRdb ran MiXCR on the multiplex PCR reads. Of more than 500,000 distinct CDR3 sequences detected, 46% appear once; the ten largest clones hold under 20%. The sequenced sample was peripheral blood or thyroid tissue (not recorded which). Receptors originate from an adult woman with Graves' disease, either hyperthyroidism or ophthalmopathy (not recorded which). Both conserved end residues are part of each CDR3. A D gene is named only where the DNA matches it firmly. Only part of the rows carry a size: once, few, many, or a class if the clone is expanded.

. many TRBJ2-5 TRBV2 CASSDPSRETQYF TGTGCCAGCAGTGACCCGTCCAGGGAGACCCAGTACTTC
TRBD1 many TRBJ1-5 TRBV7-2 CASSSRQGTQPQHF TGTGCCAGCAGTTCCCGACAGGGAACTCAGCCCCAGCATTTT
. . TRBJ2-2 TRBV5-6 CASSPSPGTGELFF TGTGCCAGCAGCCCCAGTCCCGGCACCGGGGAGCTGTTTTTT
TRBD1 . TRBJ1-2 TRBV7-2 CASRTGTGDYGYTF TGTGCCAGCAGAACCGGGACAGGGGACTATGGCTACACCTTC
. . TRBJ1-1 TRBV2 CASSMGHPNTEAFF TGTGCCAGCAGTATGGGACACCCGAACACTGAAGCTTTCTTT
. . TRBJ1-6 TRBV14 CASSPRVRFSPLHF TGTGCCAGCAGCCCGAGGGTTCGGTTCAGCCCCCTCCACTTT
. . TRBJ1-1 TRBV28 CASSLGGAKAFF TGTGCCAGCAGTTTAGGTGGGGCAAAAGCTTTCTTT
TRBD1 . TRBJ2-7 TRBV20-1 CSARDGQAVVYEQYF TGCAGTGCTAGAGATGGACAGGCCGTAGTCTACGAGCAGTACTTC
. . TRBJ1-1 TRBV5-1 CASSLHISMNTEAFF TGCGCCAGCAGCTTGCACATTAGCATGAACACTGAAGCTTTCTTT
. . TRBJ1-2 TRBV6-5 CASSYSGHHYGYTF TGTGCCAGCAGTTACTCGGGACATCACTATGGCTACACCTTC
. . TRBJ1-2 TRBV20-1 CSARGDSGSRGYTF TGCAGTGCTCGAGGAGACTCAGGGAGTCGTGGCTACACCTTC
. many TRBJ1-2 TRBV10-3 CAISDEQNYGYTF TGTGCCATCAGTGACGAACAGAACTATGGCTACACCTTC
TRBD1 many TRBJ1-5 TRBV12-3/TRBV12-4 CASSPRTGFDQPQHF TGTGCCAGCAGTCCGCGGACAGGGTTTGATCAGCCCCAGCATTTT
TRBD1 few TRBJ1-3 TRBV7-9 CASSLRQGATIYF TGTGCCAGCAGCCTAAGACAGGGGGCCACCATATATTTT
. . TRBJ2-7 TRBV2 CASSQVGALTGEQYF TGTGCCAGCAGTCAGGTGGGGGCGCTGACCGGGGAGCAGTACTTC
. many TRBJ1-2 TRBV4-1 CASSQPGKGASYGYTF TGCGCCAGCAGCCAACCAGGGAAAGGGGCCAGCTATGGCTACACCTTC
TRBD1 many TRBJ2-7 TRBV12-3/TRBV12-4 CASSTPRQGEVYEQYF TGTGCCAGCAGTACTCCCCGACAGGGGGAGGTCTACGAGCAGTACTTC
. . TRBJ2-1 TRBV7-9 CASSPEGLQFF TGTGCCAGCAGCCCGGAGGGGCTACAGTTCTTC
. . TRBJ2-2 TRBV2 CATRDRPGELFF TGTGCCACCCGCGACCGCCCCGGGGAGCTGTTTTTT
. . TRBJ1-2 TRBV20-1 CSARPGQGYGYTF TGCAGTGCTCGCCCGGGACAAGGCTATGGCTACACCTTC
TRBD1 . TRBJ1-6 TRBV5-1 CASSARQGENSPLHF TGCGCCAGCAGCGCGCGACAGGGGGAGAACTCACCCCTCCACTTT
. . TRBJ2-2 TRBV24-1 CATSDSGELFF TGTGCCACCAGTGACTCCGGGGAACTGTTTTTT
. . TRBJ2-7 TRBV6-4 CAGSESTGTYEQYF TGTGCTGGCAGTGAATCGACGGGGACCTACGAGCAGTACTTC
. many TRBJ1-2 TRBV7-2 CASSYINGYTF TGTGCCAGCAGCTATATTAATGGCTACACCTTC
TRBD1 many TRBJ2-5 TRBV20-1 CSAVQGYAETQYF TGCAGTGCTGTACAGGGGTATGCAGAGACCCAGTACTTC
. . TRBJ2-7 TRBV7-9 CAGINARDAGVQYF TGTGCCGGCATCAATGCCCGGGACGCCGGGGTGCAGTACTTC
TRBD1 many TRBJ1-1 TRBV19 CASSSGTGDFFKNTEAFF TGTGCCAGTAGCTCAGGGACAGGAGATTTCTTCAAGAACACTGAAGCTTTCTTT
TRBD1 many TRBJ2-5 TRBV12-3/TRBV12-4 CASNGDRALETQYF TGTGCCAGCAACGGGGACAGGGCATTGGAGACCCAGTACTTC
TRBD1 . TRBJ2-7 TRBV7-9 CASSQTGTGLYEQYF TGTGCCAGCAGCCAGACCGGGACAGGGCTCTACGAGCAGTACTTC
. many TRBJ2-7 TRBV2 CASETVYEQYF TGTGCCAGCGAGACAGTCTACGAGCAGTACTTC
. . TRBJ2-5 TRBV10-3 CAISEEGMNEETQYF TGTGCCATCAGTGAGGAGGGGATGAACGAAGAGACCCAGTACTTC
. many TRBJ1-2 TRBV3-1 CASSQEPGPDRGYTF TGTGCCAGCAGCCAAGAACCAGGGCCCGACCGTGGCTACACCTTC
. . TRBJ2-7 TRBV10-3 CAISEPPTGSYEQYF TGTGCCATCAGTGAGCCCCCGACAGGTTCCTACGAGCAGTACTTC
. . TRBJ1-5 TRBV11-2 CASSFAGSPPQHF TGTGCCAGCAGCTTCGCGGGAAGTCCGCCCCAGCATTTT
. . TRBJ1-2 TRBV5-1 CASSGESFNYGYTF TGCGCCAGCAGTGGGGAATCCTTTAACTATGGCTACACCTTC
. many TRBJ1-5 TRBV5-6 CASSLTMGNQPQHF TGTGCCAGCAGCTTGACGATGGGCAATCAGCCCCAGCATTTT
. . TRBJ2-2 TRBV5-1 CASSPMEAANTGELFF TGCGCCAGCAGCCCCATGGAGGCCGCGAACACCGGGGAGCTGTTTTTT
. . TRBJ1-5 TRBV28 CASSFGIGREYGNQPQHF TGTGCCAGCAGTTTTGGGATCGGCAGGGAGTATGGCAATCAGCCCCAGCATTTT
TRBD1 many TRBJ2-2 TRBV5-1 CASSLVGQGNTGELFF TGCGCCAGCAGCTTGGTGGGACAGGGGAACACCGGGGAGCTGTTTTTT
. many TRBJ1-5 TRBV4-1 CASSQNRLEPQHF TGCGCCAGCAGCCAGAACCGCTTGGAGCCCCAGCATTTT
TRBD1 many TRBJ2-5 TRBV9 CASSADRGRETQYF TGTGCCAGCAGCGCGGACAGGGGTAGGGAGACCCAGTACTTC
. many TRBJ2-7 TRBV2 CASRFGGDRRFEQYF TGTGCCAGCAGATTTGGGGGGGACAGGCGCTTCGAGCAGTACTTC
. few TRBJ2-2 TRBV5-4 CASSSRQGELFF TGTGCCAGCAGCTCACGACAGGGGGAGCTGTTTTTT
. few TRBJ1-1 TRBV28 CASSLYVGTEAFF TGTGCCAGCAGTTTATATGTTGGCACTGAAGCTTTCTTT
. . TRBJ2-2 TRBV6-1 CASSKGRGPNTGKLFF TGTGCCAGCAGCAAAGGCCGGGGTCCGAACACCGGGAAGCTGTTTTTT
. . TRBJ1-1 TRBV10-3 CAISERDTNTEAFF TGTGCCATCAGTGAACGGGACACGAACACTGAAGCTTTCTTT
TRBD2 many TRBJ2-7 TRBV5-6 CASSFLAGGPYEQYF TGTGCCAGCAGCTTTCTAGCGGGAGGACCCTACGAGCAGTACTTC
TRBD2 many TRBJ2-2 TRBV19 CASSSGRAGTGELFF TGTGCCAGTAGCAGCGGGAGGGCGGGCACCGGGGAGCTGTTTTTT
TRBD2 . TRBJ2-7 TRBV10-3 CAIRKTSGSRDGSYEQYF TGTGCCATCAGGAAGACTAGCGGATCCCGGGACGGGTCCTACGAGCAGTACTTC
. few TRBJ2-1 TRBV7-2 CASSLGGEEQFF TGTGCCAGCAGCTTAGGTGGGGAGGAGCAGTTCTTC
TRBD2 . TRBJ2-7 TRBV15 CATSSTGTSGIPYEQYF TGTGCCACCAGCAGTACCGGGACTAGCGGGATTCCCTACGAGCAGTACTTC
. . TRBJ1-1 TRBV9 CASSEGAGGILNTEAFF TGTGCCAGCAGTGAAGGAGCAGGTGGGATCCTGAACACTGAAGCTTTCTTT
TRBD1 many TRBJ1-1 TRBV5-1 CASSSRQGAYTEAFF TGCGCCAGCAGCTCGAGACAGGGCGCATACACTGAAGCTTTCTTT
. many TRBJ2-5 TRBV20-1 CSAILWETQYF TGCAGTGCTATACTTTGGGAGACCCAGTACTTC
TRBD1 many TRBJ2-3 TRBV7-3 CASSPGTGTDTQYF TGTGCCAGCAGCCCGGGGACAGGCACAGATACGCAGTATTTT
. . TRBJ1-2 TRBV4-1 CASSQDYLGSNYGYTF TGCGCCAGCAGCCAAGATTACCTTGGAAGTAACTATGGCTACACCTTC
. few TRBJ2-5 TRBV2 CASSLAEGGETQYF TGTGCCAGCAGTTTAGCGGAGGGTGGGGAGACCCAGTACTTC
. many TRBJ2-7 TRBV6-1 CASSREKGYEQYF TGTGCCAGCAGTCGGGAGAAGGGCTACGAGCAGTACTTC
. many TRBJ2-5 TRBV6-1 CASSEELARGETQYF TGTGCCAGCAGTGAAGAGTTAGCTAGAGGCGAGACCCAGTACTTC
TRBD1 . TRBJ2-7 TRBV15 CATSREIGTGVYEQYF TGTGCCACCAGCAGGGAGATCGGGACAGGGGTATACGAGCAGTACTTC